The 16 T cell receptor beta chains presented below share a single source sample, sequenced in a study of blood T cell repertoires in COVID-19. Only in-frame clones appear in the TCRdb table, and some are missing; sequencing was by immunoSEQ multiplex PCR. Of 240,000 or so clones in the sample, approximately 90% were seen once. Sequenced: PBMCs or T cells enriched from blood (not recorded which). The source of these receptors is a man aged 45-60 years who had been exposed to COVID-19.

This chain connects TRBV18 to TRBJ1-6; D is unclear. The CDR3 consists of 15 residues. Germline V lookup: CDR1 KGHSH, CDR2 LQKENI. V lost 4 bases and J lost 1, with 8 bases in between. Here the CDR3 DNA reads TGTGCCAGCTCACTATCGGGGTCCTATAATTCACCCCTCCACTTT. This codes for CASSLSGSYNSPLHF.

V is TRBV19 and J is TRBJ2-1; TRBD2 agrees at 7 bases. The CDR3 consists of 16 residues. V shed 4 bases and J 4 bases; nucleotides not matched to a gene: 10. Germline values: CDR1 LNHDA, CDR2 SQIVND (reference sequence). The CDR3 sequence is CASSTRLSSGYNEQFF. CDR3 DNA: TGTGCCAGTAGTACGCGGTTGAGTAGCGGGTACAATGAGCAGTTCTTC.

This CDR3 reads CASSLPGQPQHF. For the CDR3, the DNA is TGTGCCAGCAGCCTCCCCGGTCAGCCCCAGCATTTT. The chain recombines TRBV3-1 (or the pseudogene TRBV3-2) with TRBJ1-5, with unresolved D. V was pared by 4 bases and J by 6 bases, with 7 bases between. Germline CDR1 LGHDT, CDR2 YNNKEL (reference sequence). The CDR3 loop spans 12 amino acids.

The CDR3 spells CSASHGGGNYGYTF. For the CDR3, the DNA is TGCAGTGCTAGTCACGGCGGGGGCAACTATGGCTACACCTTC. The gene calls are TRBV20-1 and TRBJ1-2; a weak D match, TRBD1 (6 bases). The V end lost 3 bases, the J end lost 2 bases, and 13 bases lay between the germline ends. The CDR3 totals 14 residues. The germline CDR1 and CDR2 sequences are DFQATT and SNEGSKA (reference sequence).

J is TRBJ1-1 and V is TRBV3-1 (or the pseudogene TRBV3-2); 10 positions agree with TRBD1. After removal of 8 bases from V and 6 bases from J, the junction contained 12 bases not matched to a gene. The germline V gene has CDR1 LGHDT and CDR2 YNNKEL (reference sequence). The CDR3 extends over 15 amino acids. CDR3 sequence: CASAGRDRGGAEAFF. The DNA of the CDR3 is TGTGCCAGCGCGGGACGGGACAGGGGTGGCGCTGAAGCTTTCTTT.

The CDR3 region has the DNA TGTGCCAGCAGCCTAGGTCCCGGGACTCTTAACACTGAAGCTTTCTTT. Translating gives CASSLGPGTLNTEAFF. The rearrangement joins TRBV3-1 (or the pseudogene TRBV3-2) to TRBJ1-1; a weak D match, TRBD1 (5 bases). This CDR3 contains 16 residues. V dropped 4 bases and J dropped 2 bases, with 17 bases sitting between them. Germline CDR1 is LGHDT and CDR2 is YNNKEL (reference sequence).

V gene TRBV28 combines with J gene TRBJ1-2; 11 bases match TRBD1. Trimming removed 5 bases from V and 8 bases from J; junction bases left unmatched: 13. Germline lookup yields CDR1 MDHEN and CDR2 SYDVKM. CDR3 length: 16 amino acids. The CDR3 region is CASSLLAGQGERGYTF. The CDR3 DNA is TGTGCCAGCAGTCTCTTGGCGGGACAGGGGGAGAGAGGCTACACCTTC.

The chain carries TRBV5-4 and TRBJ1-1, with D uncertain. This CDR3 comprises 15 residues. V lost 2 bases and J lost 5, with 16 bases in between. Germline V gives CDR1 SGHNT, CDR2 YYREEE (reference sequence). CDR3: CASSLGPSVETEAFF. The CDR3 DNA is TGTGCCAGCAGCTTAGGCCCCTCGGTGGAGACTGAAGCTTTCTTT.

The chain joins TRBV19 to TRBJ2-7, with unresolved D. The CDR3 consists of 13 residues. Trimming stripped 5 bases from V and 2 bases from J, with 10 bases between. Germline CDR1 and CDR2: LNHDA and SQIVND (reference sequence). In DNA form, the CDR3 reads TGTGCCAGTAGTTGCCCAGAGGCCTACGAGCAGTACGTC. Its translation is CASSCPEAYEQYV.

The V gene is TRBV30, the J gene TRBJ1-3, with D possibly TRBD1 on 5 matching bases. V lost 2 bases, J lost 0 bases, and 8 bases lay in between. The CDR3 has 14 residues. Germline CDR1 is GTSNPN and CDR2 is SVGIG (reference sequence). CDR3 nucleotide sequence: TGTGCCTGGAGTCGACAGTTCTCTGGAAACACCATATATTTT. Residues: CAWSRQFSGNTIYF.

This rearrangement joins TRBV24-1 to TRBJ1-6; 7 positions agree with TRBD1. This CDR3 has 16 amino acids. Germline V gene sequence: CDR1 KGHDR, CDR2 SFDVKD. Germline trimming cut 4 bases from V and 4 bases from J; bases unmatched to any gene: 6. The CDR3 reads CATSDHRTGYNSPLHF. Here the CDR3 DNA reads TGTGCCACCAGTGACCACCGGACAGGTTATAATTCACCCCTCCACTTT.

This chain connects TRBV6-4 to TRBJ1-4, with D tentatively TRBD1 (5 bases). Trimming removed 6 bases at V and 4 bases at J, with 15 bases between. The CDR3 spans 15 residues. The germline CDR1 and CDR2 sequences are MRHNA and SNTAGT. The DNA for the CDR3 is TGTGCCAGCAGCGAGAACTCGGGGGTTAATGAAAAACTGTTTTTT. Its translation: CASSENSGVNEKLFF.

The chain couples TRBV4-2 to TRBJ2-7; D perhaps matches TRBD2 (6 bases). Germline CDR1 reads LGHNA; CDR2 reads YNFKEQ. The CDR3 is 14 amino acids. V gave up 1 base and J gave up 7 bases, with 14 bases separating them. The DNA for the CDR3 is TGTGCCAGCAGCCAAGGTTGGGGGGAAGGGGAGCAGTACGTC. Amino acids: CASSQGWGEGEQYV.

CDR3 DNA sequence: TGTGCCAGCAGTAGGGCGGGATCCGAGCAGTACGTC. This encodes CASSRAGSEQYV. The chain couples TRBV7-9 to TRBJ2-7; D is perhaps TRBD2 (6 bases). CDR1 SEHNR and CDR2 FQNEAQ come from the germline V gene (reference sequence). V gave up 6 bases and J gave up 6 bases, with 12 bases separating them. CDR3 length: 12 amino acids.

This chain connects TRBV10-1 to TRBJ2-3; 8 nucleotides line up with TRBD1. CDR1 WNHNN and CDR2 SYGVQD come from the germline V gene (reference sequence). Trimming cost V 5 bases and J 6 bases; bases outside gene matches: 7. CDR3 length: 14 amino acids. The CDR3 loop is CASSPGTGPDTQYF. The CDR3, as DNA: TGCGCCAGCAGTCCCGGGACAGGTCCCGATACGCAGTATTTT.

J is TRBJ1-5 and V is TRBV7-8, with D possibly matching TRBD1 (5 bases). Germline CDR1 reads SGHVS; CDR2 reads FQNEAQ. V gave up 3 bases and J gave up 5 bases, with 11 bases separating them. The CDR3 is made up of 14 amino acids. This chain's CDR3 is CASSFGRVDQPQHF. Here the CDR3 DNA reads TGTGCCAGCAGCTTTGGCAGGGTGGATCAGCCCCAGCATTTT.